What follows is one T cell receptor beta chain and its context. Compared with the rest of its sample, this clonotype is medium-sized (0.01 to 0.1%). What this receptor recognizes is not known. Per-nucleotide qualities are absent, and no much larger clonotype sits a single base away. The sample belongs to a study of immune reconstitution after stem cell transplant in scleroderma (dated 2017 in TCRdb). Library creation used RT-PCR. Data came from an Illumina MiSeq. TCRdb cleaned the public reads at Q25 with fastp, built clones with MiXCR and kept in-frame beta chains. Duplicate CDR3 protein sequences are folded into a single record with the most common DNA and genes. This sample holds around 2,000 distinct CDR3 sequences; more than 15% were observed only once. Together, the top ten hold 8% of the sample. Reading the germline V gene (reference sequence) gives CDR1 DFQATT and CDR2 SNEGSKA. Reading from cysteine to phenylalanine, the CDR3 counts 13 amino acids. Only CDR3 DNA remains: 39 bases, in frame from the first base. V was cut back by 2 bases and J by 11 bases, leaving a gap of 18 bases between them.

The receptor's source is a female donor with systemic sclerosis. Sample acquisition took place before or after autologous hematopoietic stem cell transplantation (not recorded which). The chain joins TRBV20-1 to TRBJ1-1; TRBD1 could be the D gene, as 5 bases match. Read as DNA, the sequence is TGCAGTGCTAGAAAGGGGACGGTGGGTTCTGCTTTCTTT. It translates to CSARKGTVGSAFF.